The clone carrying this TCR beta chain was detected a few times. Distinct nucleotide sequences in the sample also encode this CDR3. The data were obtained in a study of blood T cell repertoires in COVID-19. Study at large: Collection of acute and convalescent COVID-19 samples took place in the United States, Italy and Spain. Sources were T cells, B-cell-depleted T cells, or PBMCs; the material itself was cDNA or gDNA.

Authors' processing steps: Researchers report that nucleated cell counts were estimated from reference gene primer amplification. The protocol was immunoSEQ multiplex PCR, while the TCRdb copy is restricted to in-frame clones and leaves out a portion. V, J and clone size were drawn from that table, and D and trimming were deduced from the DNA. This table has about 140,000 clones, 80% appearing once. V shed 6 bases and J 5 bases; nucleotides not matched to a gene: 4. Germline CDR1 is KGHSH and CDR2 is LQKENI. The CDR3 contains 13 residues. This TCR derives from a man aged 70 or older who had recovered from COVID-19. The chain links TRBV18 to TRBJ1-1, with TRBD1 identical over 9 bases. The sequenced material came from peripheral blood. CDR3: CASSTGGYTEAFF. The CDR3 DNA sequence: TGTGCCAGCTCTACAGGGGGCTATACTGAAGCTTTCTTT.